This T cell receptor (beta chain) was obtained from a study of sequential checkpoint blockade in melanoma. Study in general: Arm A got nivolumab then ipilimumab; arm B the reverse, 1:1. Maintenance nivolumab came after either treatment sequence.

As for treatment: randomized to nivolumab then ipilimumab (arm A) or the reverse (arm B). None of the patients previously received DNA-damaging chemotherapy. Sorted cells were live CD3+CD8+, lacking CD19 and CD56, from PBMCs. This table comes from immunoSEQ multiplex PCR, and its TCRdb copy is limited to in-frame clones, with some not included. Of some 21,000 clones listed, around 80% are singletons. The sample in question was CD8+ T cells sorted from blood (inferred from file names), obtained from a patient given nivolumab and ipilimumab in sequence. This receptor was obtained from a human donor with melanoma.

Here the CDR3 DNA reads TGCGCCAGCAGCCCCCAGGTGGGTCAGCCCCAGCATTTT. It translates to CASSPQVGQPQHF. The chain has TRBV5-1 and TRBJ1-5; D gene ambiguous. Per germline, CDR1 SGHRS and CDR2 YFSETQ. The V end lost 4 bases, the J end lost 6 bases, and 11 bases lay between the germline ends. The CDR3 totals 13 residues.